One and the same sample provided the 27 T cell receptor beta chains below, sequenced in a study of molecular identifiers for immune sequencing clone quantification. TCRdb re-analysed the PCR reads in MiXCR, keeping a single row per CDR3 protein. The sample records around 460,000 distinct CDR3 sequences, roughly a fifth being singletons. The sequenced sample consisted of naive CD8+ T cells from blood, with Jurkat cell RNA spiked in. The subset denotes: FACS-sorted CD8+CD4-CCR7+CD45RA+ naive T cells. These receptors were collected from a human donor in good health. Some libraries in this study had Jurkat cell RNA spiked in.

In regard to this clonotype: A read error is possible here, since a much larger clone lies one base away. V gene TRBV11-2 combines with J gene TRBJ2-1; the match to TRBD2 covers 8 bases. Germline CDR1 is SGHAT and CDR2 is FQNNGV. The CDR3 contains 16 residues. CDR3 amino acids: CANSTVGLALRNEQFF. The CDR3 DNA sequence: TGTGCCAACAGCACAGTCGGACTAGCTCTTAGGAATGAGCAGTTCTTC.

Many counts were recorded for this clonotype. The chain links TRBV21-1 to TRBJ2-2; the table assigns TRBD1, which was not confirmed against the DNA. TRBV21-1 is classified as a pseudogene. This CDR3 has 17 amino acids. CDR3 sequence (DNA): TGTGCCAGCAGCATTAGACCCGGGACAGGGGTCACCGGGGAGCTGTTTTTT. Translated, it gives CASSIRPGTGVTGELFF.

This clonotype was counted only a few times. V is TRBV6-6 and J is TRBJ2-1; the D gene is possibly TRBD1 (6 bases). The germline V gene has CDR1 MNHNY and CDR2 SVGAGI (reference sequence). This CDR3 is built from 15 residues. V lost 2 bases to trimming and J lost 2 bases, with 10 bases between them. CDR3 coding DNA: TGTGCCAGCAGTTACACAGGGTATCCCTACAATGAGCAGTTCTTC. Translation gives CASSYTGYPYNEQFF.

This chain uses TRBV6-2 or TRBV6-3 with TRBJ2-3; D gene unclear. Between the trimmed V and J ends, which lost 2 bases and 0 bases, there was a span of 6 bases. The CDR3 sequence is 14 residues long. Germline CDR1 and CDR2: MNHEY and SVGEGT. This CDR3 is CASSYRSSTDTQYF. DNA for the CDR3: TGTGCCAGCAGTTACAGATCAAGCACAGATACGCAGTATTTT.

This clonotype was counted a few times. The chain combines TRBV5-6 with TRBJ2-3, with 7 nucleotides matching TRBD1. Trimming cost V 2 bases and J 8 bases; bases outside gene matches: 8. The CDR3 is 14 residues long. CDR1 and CDR2 from the germline V gene are SGHDT and YYEEEE. The CDR3 region has the DNA TGTGCCAGCAGCTTAGGACAGGAGTATGGTACGCAGTATTTT. It translates to CASSLGQEYGTQYF.

In its sample, this clonotype was seen a few times. This chain links TRBV19 with TRBJ1-5; tentatively, D is TRBD1 (5 bases). V was cut by 6 bases and J by 5 bases, with 17 bases left in between. The CDR3 is made up of 15 amino acids. Germline-derived CDR1 and CDR2 are LNHDA and SQIVND (reference sequence). CDR3 region: CASRMVGLGDQPQHF. The CDR3 region has the DNA TGTGCCAGTAGGATGGTGGGGCTTGGAGATCAGCCCCAGCATTTT.

The CDR3 DNA is TGCGCCAGCAGCCCCGAGACAGGACCCTACGAGCAGTTCTTC. This sequence encodes CASSPETGPYEQFF. This chain uses TRBV5-1 with TRBJ2-7, with D possibly being TRBD1 (6 bases). With the DNA end fitting TRBJ2-1 better, the J assignment may be wrong. The germline gives CDR1 SGHRS, CDR2 YFSETQ. The CDR3 is made up of 14 amino acids.

The chain employs TRBV6-2 or TRBV6-3 and TRBJ2-7, with 8 bases matching TRBD1. CDR1 and CDR2 (germline): MNHEY, SVGEGT. The CDR3 runs 14 residues. Germline trimming cut 5 bases from V and 5 bases from J; bases unmatched to any gene: 8. The CDR3 spells CASSTLDRAHEQYF. DNA for the CDR3: TGTGCCAGCAGTACCCTGGACAGGGCCCACGAGCAGTACTTC.

The chain has TRBV7-2 and TRBJ2-2, with 8 nucleotides matching TRBD1. This CDR3 region has 17 residues. CDR1 is SGHTA, CDR2 FQGNSA, per germline. The J segment lost 7 bases and the V segment lost 2 bases, leaving 12 bases of the junction unmatched. This chain's CDR3 is CASSLTPGQVNSGELFF. The CDR3 region has the DNA TGTGCCAGCAGCTTAACTCCGGGACAGGTTAATAGCGGGGAGCTGTTTTTT.

The chain is built from TRBV7-9 and TRBJ1-1; D not certain. Germline-derived CDR1 and CDR2 are SEHNR and FQNEAQ (reference sequence). This CDR3 comprises 14 residues. Deletions cut 1 base from V and 7 bases from J, with 13 bases between. The CDR3: CASSLGGAHSEAFF. CDR3 DNA: TGTGCCAGCAGCTTAGGGGGTGCACACAGTGAAGCTTTCTTT.

This clonotype was found a few times. This could be a read error, since a much larger clone is one nucleotide away. The chain couples TRBV12-3 or TRBV12-4 to TRBJ1-1; the D gene is possibly TRBD1 (5 bases). The CDR3 covers 13 residues. DNA for the CDR3: TGTGCCAGCAGCTCGGGACCGAACACTGAAGCTTCCTTT. Translated, it gives CASSSGPNTEASF.

This clonotype appeared a few times. V gene TRBV12-3 or TRBV12-4 combines with J gene TRBJ1-5; possibly TRBD1 for D (6 bases). Trimming took 3 bases from V and 6 from J, leaving 12 bases between them. CDR3 length: 14 residues. CDR3 protein: CASSFIQGVQPQHF. The CDR3 region has the DNA TGTGCCAGCAGTTTTATACAGGGTGTTCAGCCCCAGCATTTT.

This clonotype was seen only a few times. The gene calls are TRBV29-1 and TRBJ1-2; no clear D gene. CDR1 and CDR2 from the germline V gene are SQVTM and ANQGSEA. The CDR3 runs to 11 residues. Deletions cut 1 base from V and 5 bases from J, with 5 bases between. CDR3 loop: CSVEVTYGYTF. DNA for the CDR3: TGCAGCGTTGAAGTAACTTATGGCTACACCTTC.

This clonotype has only a few counts. This chain joins TRBV24-1 and TRBJ2-2; no reliable D call. This CDR3 spans 16 amino acids. From germline, CDR1 is KGHDR and CDR2 SFDVKD. V was pared by 3 bases and J by 3 bases, with 13 bases between. Here the CDR3 reads CATSDSYRPDTGELFF. CDR3 in DNA: TGTGCCACCAGTGATAGTTACCGTCCGGACACCGGGGAGCTGTTTTTT.

This clonotype was seen once. The gene calls are TRBV27 and TRBJ2-7; 10 bases align to TRBD1. Germline V CDR1 and CDR2: MNHEY, SMNVEV (reference sequence). This CDR3 has 16 amino acids. J was trimmed by 6 bases and V by 3 bases; bases with no gene match: 11. The CDR3 reads CASSLWTGGGVGEQYF. Written as DNA, the CDR3 is TGTGCCAGCAGTTTGTGGACAGGGGGGGGGGTCGGCGAGCAGTACTTC.

There are many counts of this clonotype. The chain joins TRBV29-1 to TRBJ2-1, with TRBD1 identical over 9 bases. This CDR3 contains 14 residues. Germline values: CDR1 SQVTM, CDR2 ANQGSEA. V dropped 4 bases and J dropped 12; count of bases not matched to a gene: 13. The CDR3 sequence is CSVAGTGFSLGQFF. CDR3 DNA: TGCAGCGTTGCCGGGACAGGGTTTTCTTTGGGGCAGTTCTTC.

As regards this clonotype: It may be a read error: a sequence one base away is much more abundant. This sequence joins TRBV7-2 and TRBJ2-5; the D gene is possibly TRBD1 (5 bases). The CDR3 loop spans 16 amino acids. Germline V gives CDR1 SGHTA, CDR2 FQGNSA. As DNA, the CDR3 is TGTGTCAGCAGCTTAGAATTCGTCAGGGTTGGAGAGACCCAGTACTTC. Translated: CVSSLEFVRVGETQYF.

J is TRBJ2-7 and V is TRBV5-6; D perhaps matches TRBD1 (5 bases). Trimming removed 9 bases at V and 5 bases at J, with 12 bases between. CDR1 is SGHDT, CDR2 YYEEEE, per germline. CDR3 length equals 11 residues. The CDR3 loop is CATQGNNEQYF. CDR3 sequence (DNA): TGTGCCACCCAGGGTAATAACGAGCAGTACTTC. The whole variable domain, remainder taken from reference TRBV5-6 and TRBJ2-7, is DAGVTQSPTHLIKTRGQQVTLRCSPKSGHDTVSWYQQALGQGPQFIFQYYEEEERQRGNFPDRFSGHQFPNYSSELNVNALLLGDSALYLCATQGNNEQYFGPGTRLTVT.

This clonotype was counted a few times. The V gene is TRBV28, the J gene TRBJ1-1; D gene unclear. CDR3 size: 12 residues. Trimming pared 1 base from V and 7 bases from J, leaving 7 bases between. Germline lookup yields CDR1 MDHEN and CDR2 SYDVKM. As DNA, the CDR3 is TGTGCCAGCAGTTTATTGGTCAGTGAAGCTTTCTTT. This encodes CASSLLVSEAFF. Full variable domain (remainder filled in from reference TRBV28 and TRBJ1-1): DVKVTQSSRYLVKRTGEKVFLECVQDMDHENMFWYRQDPGLGLRLIYFSYDVKMKEKGDIPEGYSVSREKKERFSLILESASTNQTSMYLCASSLLVSEAFFGQGTRLTVV.

The table lists this clonotype with a few counts. A much larger clone sits a single nucleotide away, making a read error possible. The V gene is TRBV6-2 or TRBV6-3, the J gene TRBJ1-1; no firm D call. This CDR3 is 16 amino acids long. In germline, CDR1 is MNHEY, CDR2 SVGEGT. V was shortened by 4 bases and J by 4 bases, with 19 bases between the two germline ends. This CDR3 reads CASSCSSFVLSTEAFF. CDR3 in DNA: TGTGCCAGCAGTTGCTCGAGTTTTGTATTATCCACTGAAGCTTTCTTT.

This clonotype occurred many times. The J gene is TRBJ2-1, the V gene TRBV7-2; a possible D gene is TRBD2 (6 bases). The germline V gene encodes CDR1 SGHTA and CDR2 FQGNSA. The CDR3 runs 15 residues. The ends were cut back, 3 bases at V and 5 bases at J, with 14 bases in the middle. CDR3 in DNA: TGTGCCAGCAGCTTGTTTGCGGGATTCGACAATGAGCAGTTCTTC. Amino acid sequence: CASSLFAGFDNEQFF.

To note about this clonotype: At one boundary the junction diverges from the germline segment, which might be a read error. The CDR3 sequence: CANSLHPSGAYEQYF. The CDR3, as DNA: TGTGCCAACAGCTTGCATCCTAGCGGGGCCTACGAGCAGTACTTC. J is TRBJ2-7 and V is TRBV5-8; TRBD2 aligns across 9 bases. The CDR3 loop spans 15 amino acids. CDR1 is SGHTS and CDR2 is YDEGEE in the germline V gene.

This clonotype was detected only a few times. The rearrangement uses TRBV20-1 and TRBJ1-2; tentatively, D is TRBD1 (6 bases). The V end was cut by 0 bases, the J end by 0 bases, with 11 bases between. Germline V gene lookup returns CDR1 DFQATT and CDR2 SNEGSKA (reference sequence). The CDR3 has 15 residues. The CDR3 sequence: CSAREMTGPNYGYTF. The CDR3 coding sequence is TGCAGTGCTAGAGAGATGACAGGACCTAACTATGGCTACACCTTC.

The rearrangement links TRBV20-1 to TRBJ2-7; TRBD1 might be the D (6 bases). Germline V gene data show CDR1 as DFQATT and CDR2 as SNEGSKA (reference sequence). Trimming removed 2 bases from V and 3 bases from J, with 14 bases in between. There are 14 residues in the CDR3. For the CDR3, the DNA is TGCAGTGCTAGATCAACAGGGAACTACTACGAGCAGTACTTC. Translation gives CSARSTGNYYEQYF.

This clonotype has ten or more counts. The chain recombines TRBV5-1 with TRBJ2-7, with D perhaps TRBD1 (5 bases). V dropped 5 bases and J dropped 0 bases, with 6 bases sitting between them. The CDR3 is 12 amino acids. The germline CDR1 and CDR2 sequences are SGHRS and YFSETQ. The CDR3: CASRQDSYEQYF. For the CDR3, the DNA is TGCGCCAGCAGACAGGACTCCTACGAGCAGTACTTC. The complete variable domain, with remaining parts taken from reference TRBV5-1 and TRBJ2-7, reads KAGVTQTPRYLIKTRGQQVTLSCSPISGHRSVSWYQQTPGQGLQFLFEYFSETQRNKGNFPGRFSGRQFSNSRSEMNVSTLELGDSALYLCASRQDSYEQYFGPGTRLTVT.

The CDR3 DNA reads as TGCGCCAGCAGCCAAGAAGCGGGGCGGGAGTTTTACGATGAGCAGTTCTTC. Translation: CASSQEAGREFYDEQFF. This chain joins TRBV4-1 and TRBJ2-1, with 7 bases lining up with TRBD2. Germline V CDR1 and CDR2: MGHRA, YSYEKL. This CDR3 spans 17 amino acids. The ends lost 0 bases at V and 8 bases at J; junction bases unmatched: 13.

V is TRBV4-3 and J is TRBJ1-1, with no clear D. Per the germline V gene, CDR1 is LGHNA and CDR2 is YSLEER. The CDR3 runs 14 residues. The ends were cut back, 0 bases at V and 8 bases at J, with 13 bases in the middle. The CDR3 spells CASSQDRAGNEAFF. CDR3 DNA: TGCGCCAGCAGCCAAGATCGGGCTGGAAACGAAGCTTTCTTT.